The 9 T cell receptor beta chains given below trace back to one sample, sequenced in a study of cytomegalovirus exposure and HLA in healthy donors. The PCR contained 60 Vbeta and 13 Jbeta primers. The table came from immunoSEQ multiplex PCR; TCRdb's copy has only in-frame clones and leaves some out. The table has more than 100,000 clones, roughly three quarters seen once. The sample consisted of PBMCs. The origin of the receptors is a woman aged 60-75 years in good health and CMV-seronegative.

V and J are TRBV21-1 and TRBJ2-1; the DNA was not used to check the table's D call, TRBD1. TRBV21-1 is termed a pseudogene. This CDR3 region has 17 residues. In DNA, the CDR3 is TGTGCCAGCAGCAAAGTCGCACTTTACAGCTCCTACAATGAGCAGTTCTTC. It encodes CASSKVALYSSYNEQFF.

The chain uses TRBV5-5 and TRBJ2-7, with 7 bases lining up with TRBD1. The V segment lost 4 bases and the J segment 4 bases; nucleotides outside the gene matches: 8. The germline gives CDR1 SGHKS, CDR2 YYEKEE (reference sequence). The CDR3 has 14 residues. The CDR3 protein is CASSPWDRWYEQYF. DNA of the CDR3: TGTGCCAGCAGCCCGTGGGACAGATGGTACGAGCAGTACTTC.

The chain has TRBV11-2 and TRBJ2-7; D not resolved. Germline CDR1 is SGHAT and CDR2 is FQNNGV. Trimming took 1 base from V and 6 from J, leaving 4 bases between them. The CDR3 is 11 residues long. The CDR3 loop is CASSLVSEQYF. DNA of the CDR3: TGTGCCAGCAGCTTAGTTAGCGAGCAGTACTTC.

The V call is TRBV27, the J call TRBJ2-3; 11 nucleotides align to TRBD2. With V trimmed by 6 bases and J by 4 bases, 6 bases remained unmatched. CDR3 length: 15 residues. Germline-derived CDR1 and CDR2 are MNHEY and SMNVEV (reference sequence). In DNA form, the CDR3 reads TGTGCCAGCAGCTCACCGGGACTAGCGGCAGATACGCAGTATTTT. Translation: CASSSPGLAADTQYF.

This chain uses TRBV29-1 with TRBJ1-2; D is possibly TRBD1 (5 bases). This CDR3 is built from 12 residues. V dropped 3 bases and J dropped 4 bases, with 9 bases sitting between them. The germline CDR1 and CDR2 sequences are SQVTM and ANQGSEA. The CDR3 loop reads CSVEAGPYGYTF. Written as DNA, the CDR3 is TGCAGCGTTGAGGCAGGGCCCTATGGCTACACCTTC.

This sequence joins TRBV7-3 and TRBJ2-3; 11 bases agree with TRBD2. J was trimmed by 7 bases and V by 6 bases; bases with no gene match: 12. This CDR3 spans 16 amino acids. Germline-derived CDR1 and CDR2 are SGHTA and FQGTGA. CDR3 sequence: CASSPRSASGGNTQYF. The CDR3 region has the DNA TGTGCCAGCAGTCCTCGGTCGGCTAGCGGGGGGAATACGCAGTATTTT. The complete variable domain, with remaining parts taken from reference TRBV7-3 and TRBJ2-3, reads GAGVSQTPSNKVTEKGKYVELRCDPISGHTALYWYRQSLGQGPEFLIYFQGTGAADDSGLPNDRFFAVRPEGSVSTLKIQRTERGDSAVYLCASSPRSASGGNTQYFGPGTRLTVL.

The chain employs TRBV10-3 and TRBJ2-1; TRBD2 agrees at 7 bases. The CDR3 is 19 amino acids. With 0 bases clipped from V and 4 bases from J, the junction kept 15 bases outside the gene matches. CDR1 is ENHRY, CDR2 SYGVKD, per germline. The CDR3 reads CAISESLGKTSLGYNEQFF. CDR3 sequence (DNA): TGTGCCATCAGTGAGTCTTTGGGGAAGACTAGCCTCGGATACAATGAGCAGTTCTTC.

This clone has just a few counts. The V call is TRBV18, the J call TRBJ1-1; the match to TRBD1 covers 9 bases. The CDR3 is 14 residues long. Germline CDR1 KGHSH, CDR2 LQKENI. V lost 2 bases and J lost 7; bases outside the gene matches: 5. CDR3 in amino acids: CASSPSWTGDEAFF. The CDR3 DNA sequence: TGTGCCAGCTCACCAAGCTGGACAGGGGATGAAGCTTTCTTT.

The chain combines TRBV2 with TRBJ1-2, with D uncertain. Germline V gene lookup returns CDR1 SNHLY and CDR2 FYNNEI. CDR3 length: 12 residues. V lost 11 bases and J 7 bases, leaving 17 bases between the germline ends. In DNA form, the CDR3 reads TGTGCCGGGCGGACTGCCAGGCTTGGCTACACCTTC. This gives the protein CAGRTARLGYTF.